This is a list of T cell receptor beta chains from one sample in a study of shared clonotypes between healthy human individuals. The assay was immunoSEQ multiplex PCR, and TCRdb's table has in-frame clones only and misses some. The sample records approximately 2.3 million clones, over 85% being singletons. Sequenced: naive CD4+ T cells from PBMCs. These receptors were obtained from a man younger than 35 in good health. Some clones in this sample may be carry-over from other donors' samples. Both conserved end residues are part of each CDR3. D genes are given only for firm matches. Clone size is given for some rows only: seen once, a few or many times, or a class if the clone is expanded.

TRBJ1-2	TRBV19	NA	NA	CASSRKEGTLYYGYTF	TGTGCCAGTAGTAGGAAGGAAGGGACCCTCTACTATGGCTACACCTTC
TRBJ2-5	TRBV5-1	NA	TRBD2	CASSPGLGRETQYF	TGCGCCAGCAGCCCGGGACTAGGGCGAGAGACCCAGTACTTC
TRBJ2-5	TRBV5-4	NA	TRBD1	CASTPGQGARETQYF	TGTGCCAGCACCCCGGGACAGGGGGCACGAGAGACCCAGTACTTC
TRBJ2-5	TRBV7-7	once	NA	CASSLVLGIQETQYF	TGTGCCAGCAGCTTAGTACTCGGGATCCAAGAGACCCAGTACTTC
TRBJ2-7	TRBV18	NA	NA	CASSPGVYEQYF	TGTGCCAGCTCTCCGGGAGTCTACGAGCAGTACTTC
TRBJ2-3	TRBV5-1	NA	NA	CASSFISGTTGDTQYF	TGCGCCAGCAGCTTTATCTCCGGGACGACGGGAGATACGCAGTATTTT
TRBJ2-7	TRBV28	NA	NA	CASSPPQGIDEQYF	TGTGCCAGCAGCCCTCCTCAGGGGATCGACGAGCAGTACTTC
TRBJ2-7	TRBV28	NA	TRBD1	CASSRQGTLSYEQYF	TGTGCCAGCAGTCGACAGGGAACACTCTCCTACGAGCAGTACTTC
TRBJ1-1	TRBV2	NA	NA	CASSDGRMPNTEAFF	TGTGCCAGCAGTGATGGGAGGATGCCGAACACTGAAGCTTTCTTT
TRBJ2-5	TRBV5-1	NA	NA	CASSLASTQETQYF	TGCGCCAGCAGCTTGGCCTCTACCCAAGAGACCCAGTACTTC
TRBJ2-1	TRBV27	NA	NA	CASNSLTGTGSYNEQFF	TGTGCCAGCAACTCTCTGACTGGGACTGGCTCCTACAATGAGCAGTTCTTC
TRBJ2-7	TRBV18	NA	NA	CASSPGLSSSYEQYF	TGTGCCAGCTCACCAGGCCTCAGTTCATCTTACGAGCAGTACTTC
TRBJ2-1	TRBV14	NA	NA	CASSQTRSSYNEQFF	TGTGCCAGCAGCCAAACCAGGAGCTCCTACAATGAGCAGTTCTTC
TRBJ1-1	TRBV19	NA	NA	CASSQTRAHTEAFF	TGTGCCAGTAGCCAAACCCGGGCTCACACTGAAGCTTTCTTT
TRBJ2-1	TRBV5-1	NA	NA	CASSHDSNEQFF	TGCGCCAGCAGCCACGACAGTAATGAGCAGTTCTTC
TRBJ1-2	TRBV7-9	NA	NA	CASSLAGAGDYGYTF	TGTGCCAGCAGCTTAGCGGGGGCCGGGGACTATGGCTACACCTTC
TRBJ2-7	TRBV28	NA	TRBD1	CASSIRDRVHEQYF	TGTGCCAGCAGCATCCGGGACAGGGTGCACGAGCAGTACTTC
TRBJ2-4	TRBV7-9	NA	NA	CASSSSHAKNIQYF	TGTGCCAGCAGCTCATCGCACGCTAAAAACATTCAGTACTTC
TRBJ1-1	TRBV30	NA	TRBD1	CAWMGDRALEAFF	TGTGCCTGGATGGGGGACAGGGCACTGGAAGCTTTCTTT
TRBJ1-1	TRBV2	NA	TRBD1	CASSASSTGGSEAFF	TGTGCCAGCAGTGCGTCTTCGACAGGGGGCTCCGAAGCTTTCTTT
TRBJ2-5	TRBV15	NA	NA	CATSRTRAQETQYF	TGTGCCACCAGCAGGACGAGGGCGCAAGAGACCCAGTACTTC
TRBJ2-3	TRBV6-5	NA	TRBD1	CASSQTGGASDTQYF	TGTGCCAGCAGCCAAACAGGGGGTGCCTCAGATACGCAGTATTTT
TRBJ1-1	TRBV7-2	once	TRBD1	CASRRFDREFSEAFF	TGTGCCAGCAGGCGATTTGACAGGGAATTTTCTGAAGCTTTCTTT
TRBJ1-5	TRBV28	NA	TRBD1	CASSQGDRSNQPQHF	TGTGCCAGCAGCCAGGGGGACAGGTCTAATCAGCCCCAGCATTTT
TRBJ2-7	TRBV29-1	NA	NA	CSVPNFYEQYF	TGCAGCGTCCCGAATTTCTACGAGCAGTACTTC
TRBJ1-2	TRBV7-3	NA	NA	CASSSSGPGPGYTF	TGTGCCAGCAGCTCTTCCGGGCCGGGGCCTGGCTACACCTTC
TRBJ2-1	TRBV4-2	NA	TRBD2	CASSQEQLAGAYNEQFF	TGTGCCAGCAGCCAGGAACAACTAGCGGGAGCCTACAATGAGCAGTTCTTC
TRBJ1-2	TRBV28	NA	NA	CASGSKGQRGGYTF	TGTGCCAGCGGATCGAAAGGACAGAGGGGCGGCTACACCTTC
TRBJ2-1	TRBV5-1	NA	TRBD2	CASSLAGGLGGSYNEQFF	TGCGCCAGCAGCTTGGCCGGGGGACTAGGTGGCTCCTACAATGAGCAGTTCTTC
TRBJ2-2	TRBV11-3	once	NA	CASSRSGTTGELFF	TGTGCCAGCAGCCGGTCCGGGACTACCGGGGAGCTGTTTTTT
TRBJ1-2	TRBV5-4	NA	NA	CASSKDSNYGYTF	TGTGCCAGCAGCAAAGACAGCAACTATGGCTACACCTTC
TRBJ2-3	TRBV7-9	NA	NA	CASSRLTATDTQYF	TGTGCCAGCAGCCGCCTGACAGCCACAGATACGCAGTATTTT
TRBJ2-7	TRBV5-6	NA	NA	CASSLDRYEQYF	TGTGCCAGCAGCTTGGATCGGTACGAGCAGTACTTC
TRBJ2-1	TRBV28	NA	TRBD2	CASRTPGGRALDEQFF	TGTGCCAGCAGGACGCCCGGCGGGAGGGCCCTAGATGAGCAGTTCTTC
TRBJ2-7	TRBV28	NA	TRBD2	CASSNWDYYSYEQYF	TGTGCCAGCAGCAACTGGGACTATTACTCCTACGAGCAGTACTTC
TRBJ2-3	TRBV11-1	NA	TRBD2	CASSLASPGAGEDTQYF	TGTGCCAGCAGCTTAGCCTCCCCCGGGGCGGGAGAAGATACGCAGTATTTT
TRBJ1-5	TRBV19	few	NA	CASSLSQGNQPQHF	TGTGCCAGTAGTTTGAGCCAGGGGAATCAGCCCCAGCATTTT
TRBJ1-1	TRBV5-4	NA	NA	CASSPFPANTEAFF	TGTGCCAGCAGCCCCTTTCCGGCGAACACTGAAGCTTTCTTT
TRBJ2-3	TRBV9	NA	NA	CASSVALPGTGMEADTQYF	TGTGCCAGCAGCGTAGCCTTACCAGGGACGGGAATGGAAGCAGATACGCAGTATTTT
TRBJ2-1	TRBV27	NA	NA	CASSPGRRTDNEQFF	TGTGCCAGCAGTCCCGGACGGAGGACTGACAATGAGCAGTTCTTC
TRBJ1-1	TRBV28	NA	NA	CASSSTGTLNTEAFF	TGTGCCAGCAGTTCAACCGGGACTCTGAACACTGAAGCTTTCTTT
TRBJ2-7	TRBV6-1	NA	TRBD1	CASSRRDSSYEQYF	TGTGCCAGCAGTAGAAGGGACAGCTCCTACGAGCAGTACTTC
TRBJ2-5	TRBV28	NA	NA	CASSLLQGRGETQYF	TGTGCCAGCAGTTTACTCCAGGGGCGAGGAGAGACCCAGTACTTC
TRBJ2-5	TRBV7-3	NA	NA	CASSSSEGRIQYF	TGTGCCAGCAGCTCCAGCGAAGGGCGGATCCAGTACTTC
TRBJ2-2	TRBV19	NA	TRBD2	CASSIGLAATGELFF	TGTGCCAGTAGTATAGGGCTAGCGGCGACCGGGGAGCTGTTTTTT
TRBJ2-1	TRBV28	NA	TRBD2	CATLWTSGTNEQFF	TGTGCCACCCTTTGGACTAGCGGGACCAATGAGCAGTTCTTC
TRBJ2-5	TRBV7-9	NA	TRBD2	CASSPRVGSGREQETQYF	TGTGCCAGCAGCCCCCGCGTCGGTAGCGGGAGGGAGCAAGAGACCCAGTACTTC
TRBJ1-1	TRBV7-9	once	NA	CASSLVKWSKMNTEAFF	TGTGCCAGCAGCTTAGTTAAATGGTCAAAGATGAACACTGAAGCTTTCTTT
TRBJ2-1	TRBV5-6	NA	TRBD2	CASSFRTSGYSYNEQFF	TGTGCCAGCAGCTTCAGGACTAGCGGGTATAGCTACAATGAGCAGTTCTTC
TRBJ1-5	TRBV19	NA	NA	CASSIDGLRDNQPQHF	TGTGCCAGTAGTATCGATGGGTTAAGAGACAATCAGCCCCAGCATTTT